The next 24 T cell receptor beta chains were all read from a single sample in a study of cytomegalovirus exposure and HLA in healthy donors (dated 2017 in TCRdb). Library preparation employed the immunoSEQ multiplex PCR assay. TCRdb provides this immuneACCESS table in a form limited to in-frame rearrangements. Some clones are lacking; in checked studies, under half of them reflect an unresolved V gene, and why the rest are absent is not known. For this sample the table gives 200,000 or so clones, of which 80% to 90% were detected only once. Together, the top ten hold roughly 12% of the sample. Sequencing input: PBMCs. These receptors came from a woman aged 25 to 39 in good health and CMV-seropositive.

The chain carries TRBV5-1 and TRBJ2-1; possibly TRBD2 for D (5 bases). The CDR3 spans 16 residues. Trimming removed 0 bases from V and 4 bases from J, with 14 bases in between. Germline V gene sequence: CDR1 SGHRS, CDR2 YFSETQ. The CDR3 nucleotides are TGCGCCAGCAGCTTGGATGGAGGCCGGACTTACAATGAGCAGTTCTTC. Its protein product is CASSLDGGRTYNEQFF.

The rearrangement joins TRBV7-6 to TRBJ2-7, with 11 positions matching TRBD1. This CDR3 has 14 residues. The germline gives CDR1 SGHVS, CDR2 FNYEAQ. Trimming took 4 bases from V and 4 from J; bases not matched to a gene: 3. The CDR3 loop reads CASSSDRGRYEQYF. CDR3 bases: TGTGCCAGCAGCTCGGACAGGGGGCGGTACGAGCAGTACTTC.

The chain joins TRBV30 to TRBJ2-3; TRBD1 aligns across 7 bases. In germline, CDR1 is GTSNPN, CDR2 SVGIG (reference sequence). The CDR3 has 17 amino acids. V lost 3 bases, J lost 1 base, and 13 bases stayed unmatched. The CDR3 region has the DNA TGTGCCTGGAGCACAGGGGAGATGGGAAGCGGCACAGATACGCAGTATTTT. Its translation is CAWSTGEMGSGTDTQYF.

J is TRBJ2-1 and V is TRBV6-5, with 9 bases aligning to TRBD2. V lost 2 bases to trimming and J lost 7 bases; unmatched junction nucleotides: 6. The CDR3 consists of 15 residues. Germline V CDR1 and CDR2: MNHEY, SVGAGI. CDR3 amino acids: CASSYDSSGVNEQFF. In DNA form, the CDR3 reads TGTGCCAGCAGTTACGATTCTAGCGGGGTAAATGAGCAGTTCTTC.

The CDR3 loop reads CASRPRTSGDFSSYNEQFF. Written as DNA, the CDR3 is TGTGCCAGCAGGCCTAGGACTAGCGGGGACTTTAGCTCCTACAATGAGCAGTTCTTC. V gene TRBV27 combines with J gene TRBJ2-1; 12 bases are shared with TRBD2. V trimming: 6 bases; J trimming: 0 bases; junction bases outside the gene matches: 12. CDR1 MNHEY and CDR2 SMNVEV come from the germline V gene (reference sequence). There are 19 residues in the CDR3.

The genes are TRBV6-1 and TRBJ2-7, with 8 positions matching TRBD1. CDR3 size: 14 residues. The germline V gene encodes CDR1 MNHNS and CDR2 SASEGT. Germline trimming cut 6 bases from V and 6 bases from J; bases unmatched to any gene: 10. The chain's CDR3 is CASSPDRGRSEQYF. The CDR3 coding sequence is TGTGCCAGCAGCCCCGACAGGGGAAGGAGCGAGCAGTACTTC.

This clone was found once. The V gene is TRBV5-1, the J gene TRBJ1-1, with 10 bases identical to TRBD1. CDR1 and CDR2 (germline): SGHRS, YFSETQ. CDR3 length: 15 residues. Germline trimming cut 4 bases from V and 5 bases from J; bases unmatched to any gene: 8. CDR3 protein: CASSKTGGEGTEAFF. The CDR3 DNA follows: TGCGCCAGCAGCAAGACAGGGGGCGAGGGAACTGAAGCTTTCTTT.

This clone was picked up one time. The chain uses TRBV29-1 and TRBJ2-7; 7 bases are a match to TRBD1. J gave up 2 bases and V 7 bases, and 8 bases lay outside the gene matches. Germline assignment: CDR1 SQVTM and CDR2 ANQGSEA. The CDR3 sequence is 13 residues long. The CDR3 bases are TGCAGCGCCATGACAGGGAGAGCCTACGAGCAGTACTTC. It encodes CSAMTGRAYEQYF.

The V and J genes are TRBV6-4 and TRBJ2-1; 10 nucleotides agree with TRBD2. The CDR3 sequence is 15 residues long. The V gene's germline CDR1 is MRHNA and CDR2 SNTAGT. The V segment lost 6 bases and the J segment 6 bases; nucleotides outside the gene matches: 8. The chain's CDR3 is CASSLTGTSANEQFF. The CDR3 bases are TGTGCCAGCAGCCTTACCGGGACTAGCGCCAATGAGCAGTTCTTC.

This clone was seen more than once but under ten times. The V and J genes are TRBV6-5 and TRBJ1-2; the match to TRBD1 covers 7 bases. J gave up 7 bases and V 8 bases, and 7 bases lay outside the gene matches. CDR3 length: 12 residues. The germline V gene encodes CDR1 MNHEY and CDR2 SVGAGI. The CDR3 DNA is TGTGCCAGCGGTTTAGGGGGCGTTGGCTACACCTTC. Translated: CASGLGGVGYTF.

The chain carries TRBV9 and TRBJ2-2; 11 bases map to TRBD1. This CDR3 contains 17 residues. Per germline, CDR1 SGDLS and CDR2 YYNGEE. After removal of 4 bases from V and 9 bases from J, the junction contained 14 bases not matched to a gene. The CDR3 region is CASSLPRTGGAYWELFF. Here the CDR3 DNA reads TGTGCCAGCAGCCTCCCACGGACAGGGGGCGCTTATTGGGAGCTGTTTTTT. The variable domain in full, with the rest retrieved from reference TRBV9 and TRBJ2-2, is DSGVTQTPKHLITATGQRVTLRCSPRSGDLSVYWYQQSLDQGLQFLIQYYNGEERAKGNILERFSAQQFPDLHSELNLSSLELGDSALYFCASSLPRTGGAYWELFFGEGSRLTVL.

V and J are TRBV7-8 and TRBJ2-5; D unresolved. The CDR3 extends over 12 amino acids. From germline, CDR1 is SGHVS and CDR2 FQNEAQ. The V and J ends lost 5 bases and 5 bases respectively, with 9 bases between them. The CDR3 DNA sequence: TGTGCCAGCAGCCCCCTCGGGGAGACCCAGTACTTC. It specifies CASSPLGETQYF.

This chain uses TRBV2 with TRBJ2-1; a possible D gene is TRBD2 (6 bases). Trimming cost V 7 bases and J 0 bases, with 10 bases left between them. The CDR3 extends over 14 amino acids. The germline V gene has CDR1 SNHLY and CDR2 FYNNEI. CDR3 amino acids: CASIRRASYNEQFF. In DNA form, the CDR3 reads TGTGCCAGCATTCGGAGGGCCTCCTACAATGAGCAGTTCTTC.

This sequence joins TRBV14 and TRBJ2-2; the D is unclear. Trimming stripped 4 bases from V and 6 bases from J, with 6 bases between. Germline assignment: CDR1 SGHDN and CDR2 FVKESK. CDR3 length equals 12 residues. The CDR3 protein is CASSPLAGELFF. The DNA for the CDR3 is TGTGCCAGCAGCCCCCTAGCCGGGGAGCTGTTTTTT.

The chain joins TRBV7-9 to TRBJ2-7; D remains ambiguous. Germline V CDR1 and CDR2: SEHNR, FQNEAQ (reference sequence). This CDR3 spans 12 amino acids. V lost 4 bases, J lost 4 bases, and 8 bases lay in between. CDR3 DNA sequence: TGTGCCAGCAGCTCCCGTATTTACGAGCAGTACTTC. Protein product: CASSSRIYEQYF. Drawing the rest from reference TRBV7-9 and TRBJ2-7, the complete variable domain is DTGVSQNPRHKITKRGQNVTFRCDPISEHNRLYWYRQTLGQGPEFLTYFQNEAQLEKSRLLSDRFSAERPKGSFSTLEIQRTEQGDSAMYLCASSSRIYEQYFGPGTRLTVT.

This sequence joins TRBV10-2 and TRBJ1-3; D perhaps matches TRBD1 (6 bases). Trimming pared 6 bases from V and 0 bases from J, leaving 15 bases between. The CDR3 consists of 16 residues. Per the germline V gene, CDR1 is WSHSY and CDR2 is SAAADI. Here the CDR3 DNA reads TGCGCCAGCAGCCCCAACAGGGCCCCCTCTGGAAACACCATATATTTT. It is translated as CASSPNRAPSGNTIYF.

The chain employs TRBV7-8 and TRBJ1-4; 7 bases line up with TRBD1. The CDR3 covers 17 residues. J lost 4 bases, V lost 2 bases, and 10 bases had no gene match. Looked up from germline, CDR1 is SGHVS and CDR2 is FQNEAQ. DNA for the CDR3: TGTGCCAGCAGCTTAAAGGACAGGCGAGGATTTAATGAAAAACTGTTTTTT. Amino acid sequence: CASSLKDRRGFNEKLFF.

The chain links TRBV10-3 to TRBJ1-2; D possibly corresponds to TRBD1 (5 bases). V lost 1 base and J lost 6, with 12 bases in between. The CDR3 consists of 14 residues. Looked up from germline, CDR1 is ENHRY and CDR2 is SYGVKD. DNA for the CDR3: TGTGCCATCAGTGAGTTCGGGGGGGAAAATGGCTACACCTTC. This sequence encodes CAISEFGGENGYTF.

The rearrangement links TRBV5-1 to TRBJ2-5, with TRBD1 identical over 7 bases. CDR3 length: 15 residues. Losses at the gene ends were 4 bases for V and 3 bases for J; bases not matched to a gene: 9. Germline lookup yields CDR1 SGHRS and CDR2 YFSETQ. For the CDR3, the DNA is TGCGCCAGCAGCCAGTCGGGACAGTTAAAAGAGACCCAGTACTTC. It encodes CASSQSGQLKETQYF.

The J gene is TRBJ2-2, the V gene TRBV5-6, with TRBD1 matching 9 bases. V was pared by 3 bases and J by 6 bases, with 6 bases of the junction left unmatched. CDR3 length: 15 amino acids. The germline CDR1 and CDR2 sequences are SGHDT and YYEEEE. The CDR3 coding sequence is TGTGCCAGCAGCTCACTCCGACAGGGGGCCGGGGAGCTGTTTTTT. Encoded protein: CASSSLRQGAGELFF.

V usage is TRBV7-6 and J usage is TRBJ2-2; a possible D gene is TRBD1 (6 bases). V lost 5 bases and J lost 1, with 14 bases in between. The CDR3 contains 16 residues. CDR1 is SGHVS and CDR2 is FNYEAQ in the germline V gene. This CDR3 is CASSARLGGNTGELFF. CDR3 DNA: TGTGCCAGCAGCGCCCGCTTAGGGGGGAACACCGGGGAGCTGTTTTTT.

A remark on this clone: A much larger clone lies one base from this, so it may be a read error. The chain employs TRBV6-1 and TRBJ1-5; 12 bases align to TRBD1. From germline, CDR1 is MNHNS and CDR2 SASEGT. J was trimmed by 6 bases and V by 6 bases; bases with no gene match: 0. The CDR3 extends over 13 amino acids. CDR3 in amino acids: CASRGQGAQPQHF. The CDR3 DNA reads as TGTGCCAGCAGGGGACAGGGGGCTCAGCCCCAGCATTTT.

This clone has ten or more counts. The V call is TRBV7-2, the J call TRBJ2-6; 7 bases are shared with TRBD1. Per germline, CDR1 SGHTA and CDR2 FQGNSA. V was clipped by 5 bases and J by 1 base; unmatched bases: 5. This CDR3 is built from 16 residues. The CDR3 protein is CASSLEGASGANVLTF. In DNA, the CDR3 is TGTGCCAGCAGCCTAGAGGGGGCTTCTGGGGCCAACGTCCTGACTTTC.

Only a few counts were recorded for this clone. The chain employs TRBV28 and TRBJ2-1, with TRBD2 identical over 8 bases. The CDR3 length is 12 residues. Germline lookup yields CDR1 MDHEN and CDR2 SYDVKM. J lost 15 bases, V lost 4 bases, and 8 bases had no gene match. The CDR3 loop reads CASSSPGGARFF. The CDR3 coding sequence is TGTGCCAGCAGTTCACCCGGGGGGGCACGGTTCTTC.